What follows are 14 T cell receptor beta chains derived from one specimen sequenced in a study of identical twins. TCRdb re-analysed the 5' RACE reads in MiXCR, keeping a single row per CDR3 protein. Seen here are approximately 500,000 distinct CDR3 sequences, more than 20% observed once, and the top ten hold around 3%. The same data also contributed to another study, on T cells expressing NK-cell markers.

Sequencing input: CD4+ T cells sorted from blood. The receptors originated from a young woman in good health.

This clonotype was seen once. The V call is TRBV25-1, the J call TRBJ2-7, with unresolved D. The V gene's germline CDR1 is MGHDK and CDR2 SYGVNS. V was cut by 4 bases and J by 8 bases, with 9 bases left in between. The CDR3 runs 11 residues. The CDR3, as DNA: TGTGCCAGCAGTGGAAGGGATCAGCAGTACTTC. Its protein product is CASSGRDQQYF.

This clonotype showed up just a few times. The CDR3 DNA reads as TGTGCCAGCAGTAGCGACAGGGGCTCCTACAATGAGCAGTTCTTC. This sequence encodes CASSSDRGSYNEQFF. The chain uses TRBV12-3 or TRBV12-4 and TRBJ2-1; 8 positions agree with TRBD1. The CDR3 extends over 15 amino acids. The ends lost 5 bases at V and 0 bases at J; junction bases unmatched: 3.

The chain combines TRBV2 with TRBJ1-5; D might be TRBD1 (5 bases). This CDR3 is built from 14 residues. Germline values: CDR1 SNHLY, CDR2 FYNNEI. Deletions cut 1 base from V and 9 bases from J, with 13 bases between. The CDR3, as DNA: TGTGCCAGCAGTGAAGTTGGGGCGGGCGGGCCCCAGCATTTT. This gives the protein CASSEVGAGGPQHF.

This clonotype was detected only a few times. CDR3 sequence: CASSLSGSEQYF. In DNA, the CDR3 is TGCGCCAGCAGCTTAAGCGGGTCCGAGCAGTACTTC. This rearrangement joins TRBV5-1 to TRBJ2-7, with a tentative D call TRBD2 (6 bases). CDR3 length: 12 residues. Trimming stripped 2 bases from V and 6 bases from J, with 9 bases between. Germline CDR1 is SGHRS and CDR2 is YFSETQ.

This chain's CDR3 is CASSQDHWQTDTQYF. The CDR3 DNA reads TGTGCCAGCAGCCAAGATCATTGGCAGACAGATACGCAGTATTTT. The chain is built from TRBV14 and TRBJ2-3; no definite D call. The CDR3 spans 15 residues. Germline values: CDR1 SGHDN, CDR2 FVKESK. With 0 bases removed from V and 3 bases from J, the gap between germline ends came to 10 bases.

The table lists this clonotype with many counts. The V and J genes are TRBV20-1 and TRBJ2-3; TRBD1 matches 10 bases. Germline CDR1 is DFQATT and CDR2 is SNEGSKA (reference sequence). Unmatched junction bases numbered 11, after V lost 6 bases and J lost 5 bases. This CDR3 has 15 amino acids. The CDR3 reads CSAPTWGQGRDTQYF. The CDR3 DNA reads TGCAGTGCCCCCACATGGGGACAGGGGCGAGATACGCAGTATTTT.

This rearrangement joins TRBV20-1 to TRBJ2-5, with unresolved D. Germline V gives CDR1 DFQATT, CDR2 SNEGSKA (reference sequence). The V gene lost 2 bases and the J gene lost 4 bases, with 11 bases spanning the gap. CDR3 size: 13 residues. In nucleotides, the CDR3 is TGCAGTGCTAGATCGGCGATGGGAGAGACCCAGTACTTC. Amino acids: CSARSAMGETQYF.

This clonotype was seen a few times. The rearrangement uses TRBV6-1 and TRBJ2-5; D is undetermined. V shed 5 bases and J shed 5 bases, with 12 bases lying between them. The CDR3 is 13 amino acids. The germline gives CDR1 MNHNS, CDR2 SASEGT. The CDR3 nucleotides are TGTGCCAGCAGTCCGAGCATCGGGGAGACCCAGTACTTC. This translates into CASSPSIGETQYF.

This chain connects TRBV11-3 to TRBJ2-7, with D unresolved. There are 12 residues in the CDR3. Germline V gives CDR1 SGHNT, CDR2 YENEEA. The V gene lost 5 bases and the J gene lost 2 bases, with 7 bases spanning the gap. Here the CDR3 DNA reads TGTGCCAGCAGCCGTCGCGCCTACGAGCAGTACTTC. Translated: CASSRRAYEQYF.

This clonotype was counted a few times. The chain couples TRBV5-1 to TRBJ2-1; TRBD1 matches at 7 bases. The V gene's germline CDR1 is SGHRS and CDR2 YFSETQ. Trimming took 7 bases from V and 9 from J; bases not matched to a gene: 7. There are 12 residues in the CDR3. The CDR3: CASGPYRGEQFF. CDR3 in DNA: TGCGCCAGCGGACCCTACAGGGGTGAGCAGTTCTTC. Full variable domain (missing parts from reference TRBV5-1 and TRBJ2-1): KAGVTQTPRYLIKTRGQQVTLSCSPISGHRSVSWYQQTPGQGLQFLFEYFSETQRNKGNFPGRFSGRQFSNSRSEMNVSTLELGDSALYLCASGPYRGEQFFGPGTRLTVL.

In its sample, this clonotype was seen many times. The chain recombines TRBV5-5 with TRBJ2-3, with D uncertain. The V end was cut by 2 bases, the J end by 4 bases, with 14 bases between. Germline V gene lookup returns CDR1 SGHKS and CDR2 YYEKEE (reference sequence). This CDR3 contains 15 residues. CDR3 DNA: TGTGCCAGCAGCTTTACGGCCCTGACATCAGATACGCAGTATTTT. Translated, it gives CASSFTALTSDTQYF. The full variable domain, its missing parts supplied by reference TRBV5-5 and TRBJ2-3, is DAGVTQSPTHLIKTRGQQVTLRCSPISGHKSVSWYQQVLGQGPQFIFQYYEKEERGRGNFPDRFSARQFPNYSSELNVNALLLGDSALYLCASSFTALTSDTQYFGPGTRLTVL.

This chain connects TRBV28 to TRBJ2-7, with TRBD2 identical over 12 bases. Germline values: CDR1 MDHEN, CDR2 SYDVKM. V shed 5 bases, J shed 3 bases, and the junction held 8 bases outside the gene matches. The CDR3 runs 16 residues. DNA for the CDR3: TGTGCCAGCAGTCCCTGGGTGACTAGCGGGAGCTACGAGCAGTACTTC. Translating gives CASSPWVTSGSYEQYF.

The CDR3 is CASRYLDREEQYF. The CDR3, as DNA: TGTGCCAGCAGATATCTGGACAGGGAAGAGCAGTACTTC. The V gene is TRBV27, the J gene TRBJ2-7, with 8 bases matching TRBD1. CDR3 length equals 13 residues. The junction had 8 bases not matched to a gene; V was cut back by 6 bases and J by 7 bases. Germline V gene sequence: CDR1 MNHEY, CDR2 SMNVEV (reference sequence).

The CDR3 is CSASPQPGVAEAFF. The CDR3 DNA reads TGCAGTGCTAGTCCGCAACCGGGGGTGGCTGAAGCTTTCTTT. V is TRBV20-1 and J is TRBJ1-1; TRBD1 might be the D (5 bases). Germline-derived CDR1 and CDR2 are DFQATT and SNEGSKA (reference sequence). CDR3 length: 14 amino acids. V lost 3 bases and J 6 bases, leaving 17 bases between the germline ends.